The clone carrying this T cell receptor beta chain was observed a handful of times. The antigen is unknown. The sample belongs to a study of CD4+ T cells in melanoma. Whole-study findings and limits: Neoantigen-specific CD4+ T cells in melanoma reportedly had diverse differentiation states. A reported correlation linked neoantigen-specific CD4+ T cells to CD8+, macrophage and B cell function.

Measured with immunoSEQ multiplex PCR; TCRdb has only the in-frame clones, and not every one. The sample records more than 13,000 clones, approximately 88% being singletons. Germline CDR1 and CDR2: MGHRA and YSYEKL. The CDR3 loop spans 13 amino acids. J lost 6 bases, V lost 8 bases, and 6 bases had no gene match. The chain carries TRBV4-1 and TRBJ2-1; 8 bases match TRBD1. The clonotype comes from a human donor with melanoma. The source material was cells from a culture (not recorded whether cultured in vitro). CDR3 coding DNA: TGCGCCAGCGGACAGGACAGGGTCAATGAGCAGTTCTTC. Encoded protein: CASGQDRVNEQFF.